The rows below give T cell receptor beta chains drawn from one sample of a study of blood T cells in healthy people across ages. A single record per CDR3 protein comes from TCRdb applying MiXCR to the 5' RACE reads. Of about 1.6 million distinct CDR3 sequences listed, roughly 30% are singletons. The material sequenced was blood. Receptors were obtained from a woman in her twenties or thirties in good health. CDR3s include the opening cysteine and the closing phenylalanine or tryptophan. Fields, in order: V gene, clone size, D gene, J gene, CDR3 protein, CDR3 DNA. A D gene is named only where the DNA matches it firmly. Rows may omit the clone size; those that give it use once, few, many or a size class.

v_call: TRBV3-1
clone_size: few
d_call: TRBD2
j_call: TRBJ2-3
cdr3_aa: CASSQDLLAGRTDTQYF
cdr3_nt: TGTGCCAGCAGCCAAGACCTGCTAGCGGGGCGCACAGATACGCAGTATTTT

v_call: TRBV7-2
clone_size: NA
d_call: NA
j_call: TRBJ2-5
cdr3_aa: CASSLGVLGETQYF
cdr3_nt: TGTGCCAGCAGCTTAGGGGTCCTAGGGGAGACCCAGTACTTC

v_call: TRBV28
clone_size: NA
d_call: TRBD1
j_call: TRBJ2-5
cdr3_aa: CASSLNWAGGLETQYF
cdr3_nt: TGTGCCAGCAGTTTAAACTGGGCAGGGGGCTTGGAGACCCAGTACTTC

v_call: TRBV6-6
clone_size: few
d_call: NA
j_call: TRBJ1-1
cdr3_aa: CASSSLLGENTEAFF
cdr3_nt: TGTGCCAGCAGTTCCCTCCTTGGGGAAAACACTGAAGCTTTCTTT

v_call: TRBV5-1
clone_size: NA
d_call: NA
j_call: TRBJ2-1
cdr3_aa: CASSLLGVDEQFF
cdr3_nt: TGCGCCAGCAGCCTGCTAGGGGTCGATGAGCAGTTCTTC

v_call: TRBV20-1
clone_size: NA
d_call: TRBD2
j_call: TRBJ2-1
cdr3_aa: CSASATSGIYNEQFF
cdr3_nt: TGCAGTGCTAGTGCAACTAGCGGGATTTACAATGAGCAGTTCTTC

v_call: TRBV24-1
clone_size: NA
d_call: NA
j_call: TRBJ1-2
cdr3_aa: CATSDQGQADGYTF
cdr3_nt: TGTGCCACCAGTGATCAGGGGCAGGCCGATGGCTACACCTTC

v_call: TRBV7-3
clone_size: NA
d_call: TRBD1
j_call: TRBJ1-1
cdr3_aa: CASSLKPGQGGDLGTEAFF
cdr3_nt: TGTGCCAGCAGCTTAAAGCCCGGACAGGGAGGGGACCTGGGGACTGAAGCTTTCTTT

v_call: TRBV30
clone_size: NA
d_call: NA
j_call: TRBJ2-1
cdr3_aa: CAWSVRAQGPYNEQFF
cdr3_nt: TGTGCCTGGAGTGTACGGGCCCAAGGGCCCTACAATGAGCAGTTCTTC

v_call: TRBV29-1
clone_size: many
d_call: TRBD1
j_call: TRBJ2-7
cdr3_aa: CSVVRGQGSYEQYF
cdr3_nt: TGCAGCGTTGTTAGGGGACAGGGGTCCTACGAGCAGTACTTC

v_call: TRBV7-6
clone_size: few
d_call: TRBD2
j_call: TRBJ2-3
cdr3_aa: CASSPNPPTSANTQYF
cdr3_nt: TGTGCCAGCAGCCCAAACCCACCGACTAGCGCAAATACGCAGTATTTT

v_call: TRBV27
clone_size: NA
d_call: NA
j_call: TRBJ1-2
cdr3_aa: CASSWDPGSYGYTF
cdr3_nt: TGTGCCAGCAGTTGGGACCCAGGGTCTTATGGCTACACCTTC

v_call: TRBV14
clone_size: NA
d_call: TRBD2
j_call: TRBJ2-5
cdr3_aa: CASSRLSGLYQETQYF
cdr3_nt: TGTGCCAGCAGCCGCCTGTCGGGACTATATCAAGAGACCCAGTACTTC

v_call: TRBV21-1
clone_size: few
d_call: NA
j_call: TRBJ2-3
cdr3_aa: CASSPADRTCTDTQYF
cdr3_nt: TGTGCCAGCAGCCCTGCTGACAGAACCTGCACAGATACGCAGTATTTT

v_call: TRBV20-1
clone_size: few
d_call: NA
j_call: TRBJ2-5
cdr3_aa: CSARDPWGVGDRETQYF
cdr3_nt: TGCAGTGCTAGAGATCCTTGGGGGGTGGGGGATCGTGAGACCCAGTACTTC

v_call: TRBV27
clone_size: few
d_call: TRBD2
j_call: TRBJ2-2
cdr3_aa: CASRRLAGGQTGELFF
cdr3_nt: TGTGCCAGCAGGCGACTAGCGGGAGGGCAGACCGGGGAGCTGTTTTTT

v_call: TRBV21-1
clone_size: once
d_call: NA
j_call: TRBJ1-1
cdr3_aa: CASRNFRLTEAFF
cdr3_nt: TGTGCCAGCCGAAACTTTAGGCTGACTGAAGCTTTCTTT

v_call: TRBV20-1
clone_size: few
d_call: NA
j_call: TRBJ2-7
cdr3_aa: CSARDLQRVYEQYF
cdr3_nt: TGCAGTGCTAGAGATCTCCAGCGGGTTTACGAGCAGTACTTC

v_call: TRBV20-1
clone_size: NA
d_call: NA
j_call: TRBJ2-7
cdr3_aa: CSARDWAGSGYEQYF
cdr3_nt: TGCAGTGCTAGAGATTGGGCAGGCAGCGGCTACGAGCAGTACTTC

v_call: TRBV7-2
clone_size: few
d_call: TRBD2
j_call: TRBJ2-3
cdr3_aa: CASSSRLAGGADTQYF
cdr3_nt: TGTGCCAGCAGCTCCCGACTAGCGGGGGGGGCAGATACGCAGTATTTT

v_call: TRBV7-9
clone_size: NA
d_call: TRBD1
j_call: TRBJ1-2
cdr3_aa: CASSIPGQGYGYTF
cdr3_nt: TGTGCCAGCAGCATCCCGGGACAGGGGTATGGCTACACCTTC

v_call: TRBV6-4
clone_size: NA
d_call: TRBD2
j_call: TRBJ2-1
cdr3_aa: CASSDSSGDYNEQFF
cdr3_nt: TGTGCCAGCAGTGACTCGAGCGGGGATTACAATGAGCAGTTCTTC

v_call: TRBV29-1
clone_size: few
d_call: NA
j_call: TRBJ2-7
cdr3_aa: CSVQRGPSYEQYF
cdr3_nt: TGCAGCGTTCAGCGAGGACCCTCCTACGAGCAGTACTTC

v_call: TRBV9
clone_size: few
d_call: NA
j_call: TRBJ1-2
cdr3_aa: CASSRGGTSGYTF
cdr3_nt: TGTGCCAGCAGCCGAGGAGGTACCAGCGGCTACACCTTC

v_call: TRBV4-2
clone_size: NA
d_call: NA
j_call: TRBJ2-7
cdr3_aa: CASSQNSGYEQYF
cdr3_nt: TGTGCCAGCAGCCAAAACAGCGGGTACGAGCAGTACTTC

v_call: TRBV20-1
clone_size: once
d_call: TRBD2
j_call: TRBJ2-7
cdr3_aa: CSARDSISGSWNEQYF
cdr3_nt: TGCAGTGCTAGAGATAGCATTAGCGGGAGTTGGAATGAGCAGTACTTC

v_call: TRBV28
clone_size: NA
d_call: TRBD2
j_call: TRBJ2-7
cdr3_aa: CASSLRSGTSGGWNEQYF
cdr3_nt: TGTGCCAGCAGTTTAAGAAGCGGGACTAGCGGGGGTTGGAACGAGCAGTACTTC

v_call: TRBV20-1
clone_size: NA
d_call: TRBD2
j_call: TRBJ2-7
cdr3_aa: CSAGGTSGRPPSYEQYF
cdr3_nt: TGCAGTGCTGGGGGGACTAGCGGGAGGCCCCCCTCCTACGAGCAGTACTTC

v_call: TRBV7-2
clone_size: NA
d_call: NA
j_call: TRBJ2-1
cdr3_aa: CASSIRLVGRNEQFF
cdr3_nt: TGTGCCAGCAGCATTCGACTAGTGGGTCGGAATGAGCAGTTCTTC

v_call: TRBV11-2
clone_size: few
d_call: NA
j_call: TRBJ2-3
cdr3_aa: CASSLGSTSPADTQYF
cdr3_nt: TGTGCCAGCAGCTTAGGATCCACTAGCCCAGCAGATACGCAGTATTTT

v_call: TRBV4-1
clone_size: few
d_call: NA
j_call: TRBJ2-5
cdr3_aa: CASSQDGAGYQETQYF
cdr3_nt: TGCGCCAGCAGCCAAGATGGGGCAGGATATCAAGAGACCCAGTACTTC

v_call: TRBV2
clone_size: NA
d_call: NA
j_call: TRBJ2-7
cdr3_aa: CASSDTHLGEQYF
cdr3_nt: TGTGCCAGCAGTGATACCCACCTAGGGGAGCAGTACTTC

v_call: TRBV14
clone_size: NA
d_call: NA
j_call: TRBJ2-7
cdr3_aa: CASSQGSPGHAYEQYF
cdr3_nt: TGTGCCAGCAGCCAAGGGAGCCCGGGACATGCCTACGAGCAGTACTTC

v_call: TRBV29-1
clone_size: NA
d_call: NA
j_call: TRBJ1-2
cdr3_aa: CSVDPLANYGYTF
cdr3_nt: TGCAGCGTTGACCCACTAGCTAACTATGGCTACACCTTC

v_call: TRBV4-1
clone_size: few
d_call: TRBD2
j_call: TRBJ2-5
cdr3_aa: CASSQGRSGGLQETQYF
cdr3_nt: TGCGCCAGCAGCCAAGGCCGGAGCGGGGGGCTACAAGAGACCCAGTACTTC

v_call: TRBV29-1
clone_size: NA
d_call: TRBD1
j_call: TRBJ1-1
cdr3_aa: CSARWGTGGTEAFF
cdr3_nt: TGCAGCGCCCGATGGGGGACAGGGGGCACTGAAGCTTTCTTT

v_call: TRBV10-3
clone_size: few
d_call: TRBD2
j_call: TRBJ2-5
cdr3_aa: CAISEVSGGPQETQYF
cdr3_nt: TGTGCCATCAGTGAGGTTAGCGGGGGACCCCAAGAGACCCAGTACTTC

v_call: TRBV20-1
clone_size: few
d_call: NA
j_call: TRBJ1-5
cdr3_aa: CSAKGTLNQPQHF
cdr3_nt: TGCAGTGCTAAGGGCACGCTCAATCAGCCCCAGCATTTT

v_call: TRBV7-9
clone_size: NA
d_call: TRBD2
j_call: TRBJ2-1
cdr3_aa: CASSLEGLAGGISSYNEQFF
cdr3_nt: TGTGCCAGCAGCTTAGAGGGACTAGCGGGAGGGATTAGCTCCTACAATGAGCAGTTCTTC

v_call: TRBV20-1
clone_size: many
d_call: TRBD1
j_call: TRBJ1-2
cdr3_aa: CSANLQGVPYYTF
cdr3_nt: TGCAGTGCTAATCTACAGGGGGTTCCTTACTACACCTTC

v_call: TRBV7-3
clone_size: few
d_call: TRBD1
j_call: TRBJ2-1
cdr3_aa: CASSLGRGHYNEQFF
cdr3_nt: TGTGCCAGCAGCTTAGGCAGGGGGCACTACAATGAGCAGTTCTTC

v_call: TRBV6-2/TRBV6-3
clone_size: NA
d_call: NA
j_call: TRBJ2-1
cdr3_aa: CASSYPPGPGNEQFF
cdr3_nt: TGTGCCAGCAGTTACCCACCCGGACCGGGGAATGAGCAGTTCTTC

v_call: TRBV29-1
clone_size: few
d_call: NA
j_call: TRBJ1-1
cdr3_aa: CSVGMLGNTEAFF
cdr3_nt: TGCAGCGTTGGTATGTTAGGGAACACTGAAGCTTTCTTT

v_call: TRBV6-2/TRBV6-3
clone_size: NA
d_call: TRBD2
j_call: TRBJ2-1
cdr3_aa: CASSYSRGTSGRNEQFF
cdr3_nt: TGTGCCAGCAGTTACTCACGCGGGACTAGCGGGCGGAATGAGCAGTTCTTC

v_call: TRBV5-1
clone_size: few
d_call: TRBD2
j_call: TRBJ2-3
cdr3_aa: CASSFSSGRTDTQYF
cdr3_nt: TGTGCCAGCAGCTTTAGTAGCGGGAGGACAGATACGCAGTATTTT

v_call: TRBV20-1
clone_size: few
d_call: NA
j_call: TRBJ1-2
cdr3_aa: CSAKGEGGYTF
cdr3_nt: TGCAGTGCTAAGGGGGAGGGTGGCTACACCTTC

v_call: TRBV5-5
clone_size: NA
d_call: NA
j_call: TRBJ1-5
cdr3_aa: CASSLGIGYSNQPQHF
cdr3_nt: TGTGCCAGCAGCTTAGGGATTGGGTATAGCAATCAGCCCCAGCATTTT

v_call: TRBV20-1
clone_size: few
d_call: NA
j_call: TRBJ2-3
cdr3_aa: CSARAGPSTDTQYF
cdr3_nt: TGCAGTGCTAGAGCGGGCCCCAGCACAGATACGCAGTATTTT

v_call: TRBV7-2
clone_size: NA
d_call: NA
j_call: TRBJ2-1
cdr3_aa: CASSPLSGAREQFF
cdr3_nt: TGTGCCAGCAGCCCGCTATCGGGAGCTCGGGAGCAGTTCTTC

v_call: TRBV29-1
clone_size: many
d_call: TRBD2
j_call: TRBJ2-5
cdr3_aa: CSADGGWTQYF
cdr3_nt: TGCAGCGCCGACGGGGGGTGGACCCAGTACTTC

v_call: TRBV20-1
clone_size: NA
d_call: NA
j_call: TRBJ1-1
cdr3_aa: CSANRAHTEAFF
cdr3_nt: TGCAGTGCCAACAGGGCCCACACTGAAGCTTTCTTT

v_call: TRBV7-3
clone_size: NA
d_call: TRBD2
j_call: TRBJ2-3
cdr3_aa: CASSIGLAGAVDTQYF
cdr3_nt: TGTGCCAGCAGCATAGGACTAGCGGGAGCAGTAGATACGCAGTATTTT